A single sample gave rise to the 18 T cell receptor beta chains below, sequenced in a study of blood T cell repertoires in COVID-19. TCRdb keeps only in-frame clones here, not all; method: immunoSEQ multiplex PCR. The repertoire has about 65,000 clones, over 85% of them found once; the top ten carry about 3%. The sample consisted of peripheral blood. The source of these receptors is a man between 65 and 85 years old with active COVID-19.

The CDR3 loop is CASRAGTANTEAFF. CDR3 coding DNA: TGTGCCAGCAGGGCAGGGACTGCGAACACTGAAGCTTTCTTT. The chain carries TRBV2 and TRBJ1-1; maybe TRBD1 (5 bases). The V end was cut by 6 bases, the J end by 1 base, with 12 bases between. The CDR3 runs to 14 residues. Per germline, CDR1 SNHLY and CDR2 FYNNEI.

This clone has just one count. This chain joins TRBV18 and TRBJ2-7; the match to TRBD1 covers 10 bases. Germline V gene sequence: CDR1 KGHSH, CDR2 LQKENI. This CDR3 contains 14 residues. V was pared by 3 bases and J by 3 bases, with 2 bases of the junction left unmatched. The chain's CDR3 is CASSPRDRGYEQYF. CDR3 DNA: TGTGCCAGCTCACCCCGGGACAGGGGCTACGAGCAGTACTTC.

The rearrangement links TRBV5-1 to TRBJ1-1, with unresolved D. Germline V lookup: CDR1 SGHRS, CDR2 YFSETQ. V was trimmed by 4 bases and J by 1 base, leaving 14 bases between them. The CDR3 consists of 15 residues. The chain's CDR3 is CASSGSGSGNTEAFF. DNA for the CDR3: TGCGCCAGCAGCGGATCCGGGAGCGGGAACACTGAAGCTTTCTTT.

The genes are TRBV7-2 and TRBJ2-3, with 16 bases that match TRBD2. The CDR3 loop spans 18 amino acids. Germline V gene lookup returns CDR1 SGHTA and CDR2 FQGNSA. Trimming at V came to 3 bases and at J to 0 bases, leaving 3 bases not matched to a gene. The CDR3 region is CASSLGLAGGASTDTQYF. CDR3 DNA: TGTGCCAGCAGCTTGGGACTAGCGGGGGGGGCTAGCACAGATACGCAGTATTTT.

The chain uses TRBV3-1 (or the pseudogene TRBV3-2) and TRBJ1-4; D unresolved. The CDR3 contains 16 residues. CDR1 and CDR2 from the germline V gene are LGHDT and YNNKEL (reference sequence). Deletions cut 1 base from V and 6 bases from J, with 15 bases between. CDR3 region: CASSQAEPEVDEKLFF. As DNA, the CDR3 is TGTGCCAGCAGCCAAGCGGAACCGGAGGTTGATGAAAAACTGTTTTTT.

This sequence joins TRBV19 and TRBJ2-5; 8 bases agree with TRBD2. Losses at the gene ends were 8 bases for V and 2 bases for J; bases not matched to a gene: 7. This CDR3 has 14 amino acids. The germline gives CDR1 LNHDA, CDR2 SQIVND (reference sequence). CDR3 nucleotides: TGTGCCAGTTCTCGCGGGGGGCATCAAGAGACCCAGTACTTC. Translating gives CASSRGGHQETQYF.

The chain uses TRBV5-1 and TRBJ2-2; 10 nucleotides align to TRBD2. Germline CDR1 SGHRS, CDR2 YFSETQ. V lost 6 bases to trimming and J lost 5 bases; unmatched junction nucleotides: 13. The length of the CDR3 is 17 residues. CDR3: CASKPQAGGPVTGELFF. CDR3 DNA: TGCGCCAGCAAGCCTCAAGCGGGGGGGCCTGTGACCGGGGAGCTGTTTTTT.

The V call is TRBV10-3, the J call TRBJ1-2, with 8 positions matching TRBD1. This CDR3 contains 14 residues. Germline V lookup: CDR1 ENHRY, CDR2 SYGVKD. V lost 0 bases, J lost 6 bases, and 3 bases stayed unmatched. CDR3 amino acids: CAISESAGGHGYTF. The CDR3 bases are TGTGCCATCAGTGAGTCGGCAGGGGGCCATGGCTACACCTTC.

The V gene is TRBV4-3, the J gene TRBJ1-2, with TRBD1 as a possible D gene (5 bases). Germline V gene sequence: CDR1 LGHNA, CDR2 YSLEER. V lost 0 bases and J lost 5, with 16 bases in between. The CDR3 is made up of 16 amino acids. CDR3 nucleotide sequence: TGCGCCAGCAGCCAAGATTACGGGTCCAAGGGGTATGGCTACACCTTC. Translated, it gives CASSQDYGSKGYGYTF.

The chain couples TRBV6-5 to TRBJ1-2; no firm D call. V lost 7 bases to trimming and J lost 2 bases, with 14 bases between them. Germline CDR1 is MNHEY and CDR2 is SVGAGI. This CDR3 has 14 amino acids. The chain's CDR3 is CASKHPAGNYGYTF. Written as DNA, the CDR3 is TGTGCCAGCAAACACCCCGCGGGGAACTATGGCTACACCTTC.

This clone appeared once. V and J are TRBV5-5 and TRBJ1-3; D gene uncertain. The ends were cut back, 4 bases at V and 2 bases at J, with 13 bases in the middle. This CDR3 spans 15 amino acids. CDR1 SGHKS and CDR2 YYEKEE come from the germline V gene (reference sequence). In DNA form, the CDR3 reads TGTGCCAGCAGCCCCCGTTGGCAGGCTGGAAACACCATATATTTT. Its protein is CASSPRWQAGNTIYF.

Written as DNA, the CDR3 is TGTGCCAGCAGCCTTAGCGGGGGGTCCTCTAGCACAGATACGCAGTATTTT. Protein: CASSLSGGSSSTDTQYF. This chain links TRBV11-2 with TRBJ2-3, with TRBD2 matching 10 bases. With 5 bases clipped from V and 0 bases from J, the junction kept 8 bases outside the gene matches. CDR1 and CDR2 (germline): SGHAT, FQNNGV. The CDR3 consists of 17 residues.

The rearrangement links TRBV6-5 to TRBJ2-3; 9 nucleotides align to TRBD2. The CDR3 loop spans 15 amino acids. Germline lookup yields CDR1 MNHEY and CDR2 SVGAGI. Germline trimming cut 6 bases from V and 2 bases from J; bases unmatched to any gene: 6. As DNA, the CDR3 is TGTGCCAGCAGGAGGCTAGCGGGGAACACAGATACGCAGTATTTT. The encoded protein is CASRRLAGNTDTQYF.

The chain carries TRBV18 and TRBJ2-3; D gene ambiguous. The length of the CDR3 is 12 residues. Between the trimmed V and J ends, which lost 4 bases and 6 bases, there was a span of 8 bases. The germline gives CDR1 KGHSH, CDR2 LQKENI. CDR3: CASSLLRDTQYF. CDR3 coding DNA: TGTGCCAGCTCACTGCTACGGGATACGCAGTATTTT.

This rearrangement joins TRBV28 to TRBJ1-5; the D gene is possibly TRBD1 (5 bases). V lost 8 bases and J 4 bases, leaving 12 bases between the germline ends. This CDR3 has 13 amino acids. CDR1 and CDR2 from the germline V gene are MDHEN and SYDVKM. Written as DNA, the CDR3 is TGTGCCAGCCGGCGGGGGTGGAATCAGCCCCAGCATTTT. Residues: CASRRGWNQPQHF.

V gene TRBV9 combines with J gene TRBJ2-3, with 7 bases lining up with TRBD2. J gave up 2 bases and V 2 bases, and 8 bases lay outside the gene matches. Germline V gene data show CDR1 as SGDLS and CDR2 as YYNGEE. This CDR3 has 16 amino acids. The chain's CDR3 is CASSVIVTSATDTQYF. CDR3 nucleotide sequence: TGTGCCAGCAGCGTCATCGTTACTAGCGCCACAGATACGCAGTATTTT.

This chain connects TRBV27 to TRBJ2-2; D perhaps matches TRBD1 (6 bases). CDR3 length: 16 residues. Germline CDR1 reads MNHEY; CDR2 reads SMNVEV (reference sequence). The V and J ends lost 6 bases and 0 bases respectively, with 14 bases between them. The DNA for the CDR3 is TGTGCCAGCAGACCGCCGGGACAAGCGAACACCGGGGAGCTGTTTTTT. Translating it yields CASRPPGQANTGELFF.

The V gene is TRBV5-1, the J gene TRBJ1-2; D not certain. The V end lost 7 bases, the J end lost 4 bases, and 23 bases lay between the germline ends. Germline V gene sequence: CDR1 SGHRS, CDR2 YFSETQ. This CDR3 comprises 16 residues. The CDR3 region is CASHSPGKISSYGYTF. In DNA, the CDR3 is TGCGCCAGCCATAGCCCGGGGAAAATCTCGAGCTATGGCTACACCTTC.